What follows describes a single T cell receptor beta chain. The antigen remains undetermined. This specimen belongs to a study of cytomegalovirus exposure and HLA in healthy donors. This CDR3 is built from 15 residues. Germline-derived CDR1 and CDR2 are SGHNT and YENEEA. Trimming took off 6 bases at V and 3 bases at J, with 17 bases between the two ends. The PCR was carried out with 60 Vbeta primers and 13 Jbeta primers. Sequencing was performed with immunoSEQ multiplex PCR; in TCRdb, only in-frame clones are kept and a portion is missing. The sample shows roughly 110,000 clones, 76% of them seen only once. General study findings and limits: Available immune exposure information was restricted to CMV serostatus only. Being productive about 87% or about 30% of the time was typical of most TCR beta V segments in an earlier analysis.

Input material: PBMCs. This clonotype was sampled from a man between 18 and 35 years old in good health and CMV-seronegative. V and J are TRBV11-3 and TRBJ1-1; D is unresolved. The CDR3 DNA reads as TGTGCCAGCAGTTTAAACGGCGCGGTGGACACTGAAGCTTTCTTT. Protein sequence: CASSLNGAVDTEAFF.